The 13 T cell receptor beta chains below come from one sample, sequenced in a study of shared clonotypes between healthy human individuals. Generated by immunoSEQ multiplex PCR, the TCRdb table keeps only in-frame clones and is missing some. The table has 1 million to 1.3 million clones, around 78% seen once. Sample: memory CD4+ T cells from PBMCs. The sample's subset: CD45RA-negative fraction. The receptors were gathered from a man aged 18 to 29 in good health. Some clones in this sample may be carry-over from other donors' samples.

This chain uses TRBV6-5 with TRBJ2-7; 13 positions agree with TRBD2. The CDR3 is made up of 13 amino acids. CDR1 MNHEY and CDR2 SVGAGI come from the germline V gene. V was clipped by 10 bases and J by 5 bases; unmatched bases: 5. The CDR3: CATRLAGGHEQYF. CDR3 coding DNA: TGTGCCACTCGACTAGCGGGAGGACACGAGCAGTACTTC.

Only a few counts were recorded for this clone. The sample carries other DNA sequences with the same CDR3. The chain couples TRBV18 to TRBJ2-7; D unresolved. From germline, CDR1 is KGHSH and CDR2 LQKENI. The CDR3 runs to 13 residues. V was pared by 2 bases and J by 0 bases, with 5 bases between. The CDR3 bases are TGTGCCAGCTCACCAGGCAGCTCCTACGAGCAGTACTTC. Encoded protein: CASSPGSSYEQYF.

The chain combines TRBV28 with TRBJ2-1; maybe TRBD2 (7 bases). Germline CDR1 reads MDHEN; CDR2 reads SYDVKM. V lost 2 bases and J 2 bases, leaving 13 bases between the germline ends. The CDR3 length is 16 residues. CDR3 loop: CASSLGGALTYNEQFF. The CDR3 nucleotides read TGTGCCAGCAGTTTAGGGGGGGCCCTTACCTACAATGAGCAGTTCTTC.

The CDR3 bases are TGTGCCAGTAGTATGGCGGGACGGAGGACGACGGAGCAGTACTTC. Protein sequence: CASSMAGRRTTEQYF. The rearrangement uses TRBV19 and TRBJ2-7; possibly TRBD2 for D (6 bases). Germline V lookup: CDR1 LNHDA, CDR2 SQIVND (reference sequence). This CDR3 spans 15 amino acids. The V gene lost 3 bases and the J gene lost 7 bases, with 19 bases spanning the gap.

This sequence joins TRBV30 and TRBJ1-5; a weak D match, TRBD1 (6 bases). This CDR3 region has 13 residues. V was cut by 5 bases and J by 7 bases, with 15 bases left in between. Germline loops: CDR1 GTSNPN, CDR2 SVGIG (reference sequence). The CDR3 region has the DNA TGTGCCTGGGCGGGGCAGGGGAGACAGCCCCAGCATTTT. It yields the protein CAWAGQGRQPQHF.

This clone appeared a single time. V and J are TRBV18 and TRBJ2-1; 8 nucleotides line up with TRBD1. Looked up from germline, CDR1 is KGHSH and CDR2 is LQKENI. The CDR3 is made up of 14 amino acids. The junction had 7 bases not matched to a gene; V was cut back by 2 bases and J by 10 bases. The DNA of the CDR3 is TGTGCCAGCTCACCATCCACAGGGGGAGGCGAGCAGTTCTTC. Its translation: CASSPSTGGGEQFF. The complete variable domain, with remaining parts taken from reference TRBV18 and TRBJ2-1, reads NAGVMQNPRHLVRRRGQEARLRCSPMKGHSHVYWYRQLPEEGLKFMVYLQKENIIDESGMPKERFSAEFPKEGPSILRIQQVVRGDSAAYFCASSPSTGGGEQFFGPGTRLTVL.

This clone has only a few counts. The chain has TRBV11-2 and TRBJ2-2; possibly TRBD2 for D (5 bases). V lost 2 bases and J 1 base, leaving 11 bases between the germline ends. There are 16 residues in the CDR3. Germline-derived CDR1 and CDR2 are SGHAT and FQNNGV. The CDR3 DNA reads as TGTGCCAGCAGCTTAATGAGGGTAGGGAACACCGGGGAGCTGTTTTTT. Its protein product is CASSLMRVGNTGELFF. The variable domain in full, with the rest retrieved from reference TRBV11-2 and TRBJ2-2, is EAGVAQSPRYKIIEKRQSVAFWCNPISGHATLYWYQQILGQGPKLLIQFQNNGVVDDSQLPKDRFSAERLKGVDSTLKIQPAKLEDSAVYLCASSLMRVGNTGELFFGEGSRLTVL.

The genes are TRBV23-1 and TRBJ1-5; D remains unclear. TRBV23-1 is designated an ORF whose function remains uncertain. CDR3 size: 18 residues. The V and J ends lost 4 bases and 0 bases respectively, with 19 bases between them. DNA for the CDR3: TGCGCCAGCAGTCTGCCATTCGGCAGGCCCTATAGCAATCAGCCCCAGCATTTT. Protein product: CASSLPFGRPYSNQPQHF.

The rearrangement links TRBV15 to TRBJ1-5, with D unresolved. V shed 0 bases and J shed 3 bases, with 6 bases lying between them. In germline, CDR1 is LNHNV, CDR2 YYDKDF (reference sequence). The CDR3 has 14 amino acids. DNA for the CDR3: TGTGCCACCAGCAGAGACAGTACCAATCAGCCCCAGCATTTT. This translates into CATSRDSTNQPQHF.

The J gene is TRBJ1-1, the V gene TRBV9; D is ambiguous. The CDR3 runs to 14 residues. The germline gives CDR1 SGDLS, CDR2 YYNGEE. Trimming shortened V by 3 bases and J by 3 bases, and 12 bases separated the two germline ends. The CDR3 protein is CASSESYRDTEAFF. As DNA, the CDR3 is TGTGCCAGCAGCGAGTCGTACAGAGACACTGAAGCTTTCTTT.

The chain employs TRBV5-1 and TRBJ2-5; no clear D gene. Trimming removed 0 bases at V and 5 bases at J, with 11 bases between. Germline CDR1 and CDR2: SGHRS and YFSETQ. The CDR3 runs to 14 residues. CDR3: CASSLESPRETQYF. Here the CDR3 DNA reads TGCGCCAGCAGCTTGGAGTCGCCTCGCGAGACCCAGTACTTC.

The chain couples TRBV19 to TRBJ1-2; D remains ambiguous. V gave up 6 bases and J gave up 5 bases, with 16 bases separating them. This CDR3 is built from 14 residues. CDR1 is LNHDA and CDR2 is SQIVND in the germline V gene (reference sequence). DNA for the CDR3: TGTGCCAGTAGGTCATTTCAATCCCGTTATGGCTACACCTTC. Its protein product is CASRSFQSRYGYTF.

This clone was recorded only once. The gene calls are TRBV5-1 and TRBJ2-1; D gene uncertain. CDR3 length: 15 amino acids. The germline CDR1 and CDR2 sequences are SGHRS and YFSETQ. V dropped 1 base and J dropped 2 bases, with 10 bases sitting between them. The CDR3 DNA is TGCGCCAGCAGCTTGACTACTACAACCTACAATGAGCAGTTCTTC. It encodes CASSLTTTTYNEQFF.